These T cell receptor beta chains were read from a single sample in a study of T cell repertoires in cytomegalovirus infection. TCRdb re-called the reads with MiXCR, one entry per CDR3 protein. The sample lists fewer than 850,000 distinct CDR3 sequences, about 28% occurring once. These receptors have no identified antigens. This specimen consisted of cultured CD8+ T cells from PBMCs, obtained from culture after CMV antigen stimulation. These receptors were taken from a human donor in good health (CMV status not recorded). Some clones in this sample may be carry-over from other donors' samples. CDR3s include the opening cysteine and the closing phenylalanine or tryptophan. A D gene is named only where the DNA matches it firmly. Only part of the rows carry a size: once, few, many, or a class if the clone is expanded.

TRBJ2-1,many,TRBV7-2,-,CASSLNYYNEQFF,TGTGCCAGCAGCCTCAACTACTACAATGAGCAGTTCTTC
TRBJ1-5,once,TRBV6-5,TRBD1,CASSPGTGVQPQHF,TGTGCCAGCAGTCCCGGGACAGGGGTGCAGCCCCAGCATTTT
TRBJ1-2,-,TRBV6-2/TRBV6-3,-,CASSYSRVYGYTF,TGTGCCAGCAGTTACTCGCGGGTCTATGGCTACACCTTC
TRBJ1-1,few,TRBV2,-,CASRTRGPMNTEAFF,TGTGCCAGCAGAACCAGGGGACCTATGAACACTGAAGCTTTCTTT
TRBJ2-3,few,TRBV14,TRBD2,CASSQVASGPTDTQYF,TGTGCCAGCAGCCAAGTCGCTAGCGGCCCCACAGATACGCAGTATTTT
TRBJ2-1,-,TRBV6-5,-,CASSSGGGFYNNEQFF,TGTGCCAGCAGCAGTGGGGGTGGATTCTACAATAATGAGCAGTTCTTC
TRBJ2-5,-,TRBV7-6,-,CASSFPHGLQYQETQYF,TGTGCCAGCAGCTTCCCTCATGGACTACAGTACCAAGAGACCCAGTACTTC
TRBJ1-4,few,TRBV6-5,-,CASSYGSGWDEKLFF,TGTGCCAGCAGTTACGGAAGCGGATGGGATGAAAAACTGTTTTTT
TRBJ2-1,-,TRBV6-2/TRBV6-3,-,CASKGGNEQFF,TGTGCCAGCAAGGGGGGGAATGAGCAGTTCTTC
TRBJ1-2,-,TRBV6-6,-,CASSPTSPGNYGYTF,TGTGCCAGCAGCCCGACCTCCCCAGGGAACTATGGCTACACCTTC
TRBJ2-7,few,TRBV7-6,-,CASSSDRTTYEQYF,TGTGCCAGCAGCTCCGACAGGACAACCTACGAGCAGTACTTC
TRBJ2-3,few,TRBV10-3,-,CAISEFVKKNSDTQYF,TGTGCCATCAGTGAGTTTGTGAAGAAAAACTCAGATACGCAGTATTTT
TRBJ2-1,-,TRBV7-2,TRBD2,CASSLGGGLAGGYSYNEQFF,TGTGCCAGCAGCTTAGGGGGGGGGCTAGCGGGGGGTTATTCCTACAATGAGCAGTTCTTC
TRBJ1-2,-,TRBV6-1,TRBD1,CASSSGTGLSYGYTF,TGTGCCAGCAGTTCCGGGACAGGGCTTTCCTATGGCTACACCTTC
TRBJ1-6,few,TRBV7-8,TRBD1,CASSLTGTGRPLHF,TGTGCCAGCAGCTTAACCGGGACAGGGAGGCCCCTCCACTTT
TRBJ2-1,few,TRBV12-3/TRBV12-4,TRBD1,CASSWGQNEQFF,TGTGCCAGCAGTTGGGGACAGAATGAGCAGTTCTTC
TRBJ2-7,-,TRBV2,-,CASSEVGNWVYEQYF,TGTGCCAGCAGTGAAGTTGGGAATTGGGTCTACGAGCAGTACTTC
TRBJ2-1,few,TRBV19,TRBD1,CASKGTDYNEQFF,TGTGCCAGTAAGGGGACAGATTACAATGAGCAGTTCTTC
TRBJ1-5,few,TRBV19,-,CASRTRLDQPQHF,TGTGCCAGTAGGACCCGCTTAGATCAGCCCCAGCATTTT
TRBJ1-5,many,TRBV5-4,-,CASSLGREGQPQHF,TGTGCCAGCAGCTTGGGCAGGGAGGGCCAGCCCCAGCATTTT
TRBJ1-1,-,TRBV7-9,TRBD1,CACDRGDTEAFF,TGTGCCTGCGACAGGGGGGACACTGAAGCTTTCTTT
TRBJ2-4,-,TRBV5-6,-,CASTLTGRNIQYF,TGTGCCAGCACCCTCACGGGAAGAAACATTCAGTACTTC
TRBJ2-3,few,TRBV6-2/TRBV6-3,-,CASSYSIVQGVQGDTQYF,TGTGCCAGCAGTTACTCGATTGTACAGGGAGTTCAGGGAGATACGCAGTATTTT
TRBJ2-1,once,TRBV9,-,CASGEADNEQFF,TGTGCCAGCGGCGAGGCAGACAATGAGCAGTTCTTC
TRBJ2-1,few,TRBV27,TRBD2,CASSPSLADEQFF,TGTGCCAGCAGTCCATCTCTAGCGGATGAGCAGTTCTTC
TRBJ1-1,-,TRBV4-1,-,CASRSTVSNEAFF,TGCGCCAGCAGATCGACAGTTTCAAATGAAGCTTTCTTT
TRBJ2-2,-,TRBV3-1,-,CASQEDAGELFF,TGTGCCAGCCAGGAGGACGCCGGGGAGCTGTTTTTT
TRBJ1-1,few,TRBV7-8,-,CASNAGARVNTEAFF,TGTGCCAGCAATGCCGGGGCCAGAGTGAACACTGAAGCTTTCTTT
TRBJ2-7,-,TRBV27,TRBD1,CASSVGTAYEQYF,TGTGCCAGCAGTGTCGGGACAGCGTACGAGCAGTACTTC
TRBJ2-3,many,TRBV7-9,TRBD1,CASRLGQDLTDTQYF,TGTGCCAGCAGACTTGGACAGGATCTCACAGATACGCAGTATTTT
TRBJ1-1,many,TRBV7-6,TRBD1,CASSSGQGVNTEAFF,TGTGCCAGCAGCTCCGGACAGGGGGTGAACACTGAAGCTTTCTTT
TRBJ1-1,-,TRBV7-9,-,CASSLLFRGQGDTEAFF,TGTGCCAGCAGCTTATTATTTAGGGGTCAGGGAGACACTGAAGCTTTCTTT
TRBJ1-1,-,TRBV15,TRBD1,CATSRAKTGGTEAFF,TGTGCCACCAGCAGAGCCAAAACAGGGGGCACTGAAGCTTTCTTT
TRBJ1-2,-,TRBV6-1,-,CASSRDRMWGYTF,TGTGCCAGCTCCCGGGATCGAATGTGGGGCTACACCTTC